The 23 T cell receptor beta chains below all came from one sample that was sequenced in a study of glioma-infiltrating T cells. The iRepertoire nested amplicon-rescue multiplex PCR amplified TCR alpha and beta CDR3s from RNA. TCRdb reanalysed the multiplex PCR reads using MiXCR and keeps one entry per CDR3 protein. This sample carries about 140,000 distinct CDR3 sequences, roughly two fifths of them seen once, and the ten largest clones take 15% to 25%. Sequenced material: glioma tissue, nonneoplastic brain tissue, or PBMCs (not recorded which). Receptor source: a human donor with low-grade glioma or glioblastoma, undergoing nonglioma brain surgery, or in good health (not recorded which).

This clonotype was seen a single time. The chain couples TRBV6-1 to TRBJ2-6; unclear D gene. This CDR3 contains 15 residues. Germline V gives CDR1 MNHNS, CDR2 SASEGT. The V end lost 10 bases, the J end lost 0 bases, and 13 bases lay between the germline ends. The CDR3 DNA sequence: TGTGCCACCCACCTTATGGCCTCTGGGGCCAACGTCCTGACTTTC. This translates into CATHLMASGANVLTF.

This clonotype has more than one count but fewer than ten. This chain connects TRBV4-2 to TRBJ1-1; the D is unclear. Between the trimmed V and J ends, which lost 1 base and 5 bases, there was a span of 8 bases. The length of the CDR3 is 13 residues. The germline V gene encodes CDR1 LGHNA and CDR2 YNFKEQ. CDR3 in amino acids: CASSQGRVTEAFF. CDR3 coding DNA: TGTGCCAGCAGCCAAGGGAGGGTTACTGAAGCTTTCTTT.

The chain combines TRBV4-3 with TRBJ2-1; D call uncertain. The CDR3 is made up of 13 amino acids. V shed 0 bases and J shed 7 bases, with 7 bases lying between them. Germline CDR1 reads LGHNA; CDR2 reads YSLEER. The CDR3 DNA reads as TGCGCCAGCAGCCAAGAGGGATGGAATGAGCAGTTCTTC. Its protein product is CASSQEGWNEQFF.

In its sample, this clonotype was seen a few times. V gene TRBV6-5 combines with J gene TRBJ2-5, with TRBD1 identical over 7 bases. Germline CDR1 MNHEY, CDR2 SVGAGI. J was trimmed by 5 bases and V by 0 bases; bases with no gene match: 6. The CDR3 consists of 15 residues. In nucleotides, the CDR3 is TGTGCCAGCAGTTACTCGACAGGGATTAGGGAGACCCAGTACTTC. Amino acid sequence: CASSYSTGIRETQYF.

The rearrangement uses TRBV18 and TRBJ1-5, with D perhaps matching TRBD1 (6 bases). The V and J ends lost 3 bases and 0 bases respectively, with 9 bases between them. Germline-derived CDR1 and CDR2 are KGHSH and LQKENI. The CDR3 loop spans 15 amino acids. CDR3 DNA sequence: TGTGCCAGCTCACCCAGACAGGATAGCAATCAGCCCCAGCATTTT. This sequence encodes CASSPRQDSNQPQHF.

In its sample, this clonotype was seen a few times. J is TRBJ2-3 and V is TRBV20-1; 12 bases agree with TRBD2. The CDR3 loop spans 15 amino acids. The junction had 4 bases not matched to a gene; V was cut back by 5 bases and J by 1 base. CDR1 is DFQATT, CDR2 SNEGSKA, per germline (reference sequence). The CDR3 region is CSAYGTSGRTDTQYF. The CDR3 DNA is TGCAGTGCTTACGGGACTAGCGGGCGCACAGATACGCAGTATTTT.

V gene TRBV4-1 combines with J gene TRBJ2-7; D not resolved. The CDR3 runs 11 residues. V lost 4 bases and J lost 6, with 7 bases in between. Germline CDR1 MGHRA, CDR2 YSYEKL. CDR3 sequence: CASSPPVEQYF. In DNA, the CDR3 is TGCGCCAGCAGCCCCCCTGTCGAGCAGTACTTC.

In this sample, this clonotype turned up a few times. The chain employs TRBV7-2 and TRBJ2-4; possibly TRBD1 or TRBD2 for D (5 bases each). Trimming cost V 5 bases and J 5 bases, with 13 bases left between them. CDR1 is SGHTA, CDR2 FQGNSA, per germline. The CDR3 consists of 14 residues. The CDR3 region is CASSPYQGQNIQYF. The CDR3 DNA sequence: TGTGCCAGCAGCCCCTACCAGGGACAAAACATTCAGTACTTC.

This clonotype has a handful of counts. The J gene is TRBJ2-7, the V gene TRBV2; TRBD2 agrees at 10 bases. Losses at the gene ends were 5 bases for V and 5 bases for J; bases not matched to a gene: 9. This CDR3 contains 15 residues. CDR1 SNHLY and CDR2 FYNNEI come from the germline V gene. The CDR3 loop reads CASSFPGLAIDEQYF. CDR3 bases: TGTGCCAGCAGTTTCCCGGGACTAGCGATAGACGAGCAGTACTTC.

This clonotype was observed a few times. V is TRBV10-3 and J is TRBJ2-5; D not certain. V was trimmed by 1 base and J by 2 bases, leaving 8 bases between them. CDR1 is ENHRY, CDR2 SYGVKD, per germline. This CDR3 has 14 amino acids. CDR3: CAISELAEQETQYF. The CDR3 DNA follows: TGTGCCATCAGTGAGTTGGCAGAACAAGAGACCCAGTACTTC.

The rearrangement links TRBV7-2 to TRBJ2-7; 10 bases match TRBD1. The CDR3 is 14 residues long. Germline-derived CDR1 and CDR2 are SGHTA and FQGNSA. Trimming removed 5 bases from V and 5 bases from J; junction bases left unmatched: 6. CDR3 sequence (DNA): TGTGCCAGCAGCAGGGACAGGGGAGAGGACGAGCAGTACTTC. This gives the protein CASSRDRGEDEQYF. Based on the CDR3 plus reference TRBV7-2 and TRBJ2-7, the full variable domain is GAGVSQSPSNKVTEKGKDVELRCDPISGHTALYWYRQSLGQGLEFLIYFQGNSAPDKSGLPSDRFSAERTGGSVSTLTIQRTQQEDSAVYLCASSRDRGEDEQYFGPGTRLTVT.

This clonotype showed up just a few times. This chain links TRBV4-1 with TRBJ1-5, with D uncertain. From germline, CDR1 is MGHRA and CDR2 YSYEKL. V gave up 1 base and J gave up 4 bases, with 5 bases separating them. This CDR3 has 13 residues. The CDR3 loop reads CASSQAVNQPQHF. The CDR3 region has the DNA TGCGCCAGCAGCCAAGCTGTAAATCAGCCCCAGCATTTT.

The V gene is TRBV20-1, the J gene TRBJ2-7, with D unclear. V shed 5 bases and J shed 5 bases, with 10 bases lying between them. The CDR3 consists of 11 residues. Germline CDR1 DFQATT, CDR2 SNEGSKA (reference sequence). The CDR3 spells CSADNRDEQYF. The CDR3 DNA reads TGCAGTGCTGATAACAGAGACGAGCAGTACTTC.

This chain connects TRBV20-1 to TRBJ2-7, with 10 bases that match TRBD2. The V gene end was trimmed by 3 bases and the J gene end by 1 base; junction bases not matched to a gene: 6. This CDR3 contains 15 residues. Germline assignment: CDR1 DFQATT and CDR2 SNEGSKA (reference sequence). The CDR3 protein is CSASPLAGLSYEQYF. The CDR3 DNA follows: TGCAGTGCTAGCCCACTAGCGGGGCTTTCCTACGAGCAGTACTTC.

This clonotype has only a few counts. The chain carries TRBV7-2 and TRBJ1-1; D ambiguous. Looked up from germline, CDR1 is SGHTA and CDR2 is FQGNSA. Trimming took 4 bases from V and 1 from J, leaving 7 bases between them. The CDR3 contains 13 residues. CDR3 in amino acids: CASSSMQNTEAFF. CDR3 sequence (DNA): TGTGCCAGCAGCTCGATGCAGAACACTGAAGCTTTCTTT.

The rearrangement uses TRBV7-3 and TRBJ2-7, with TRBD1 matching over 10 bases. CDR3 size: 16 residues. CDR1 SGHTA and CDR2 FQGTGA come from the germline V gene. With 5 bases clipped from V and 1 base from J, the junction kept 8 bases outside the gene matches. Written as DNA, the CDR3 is TGTGCCAGCAGCCCCGAAAGGGACAGGGGTTCCTACGAGCAGTACTTC. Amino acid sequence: CASSPERDRGSYEQYF.

The CDR3 loop reads CASSLIGETEAFF. The CDR3 DNA reads TGTGCCAGCAGTTTAATAGGGGAAACTGAAGCTTTCTTT. V is TRBV27 and J is TRBJ1-1; weak D call: TRBD1 (5 bases). The length of the CDR3 is 13 residues. Trimming stripped 2 bases from V and 5 bases from J, with 9 bases between. Germline CDR1 is MNHEY and CDR2 is SMNVEV (reference sequence).

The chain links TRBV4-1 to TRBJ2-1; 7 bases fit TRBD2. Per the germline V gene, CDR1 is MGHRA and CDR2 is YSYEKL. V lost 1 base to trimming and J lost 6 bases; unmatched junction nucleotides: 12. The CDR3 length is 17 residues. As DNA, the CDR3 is TGCGCCAGCAGCCAAGGATTCGAGCTAGCGGAAGTCAATGAGCAGTTCTTC. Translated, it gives CASSQGFELAEVNEQFF.

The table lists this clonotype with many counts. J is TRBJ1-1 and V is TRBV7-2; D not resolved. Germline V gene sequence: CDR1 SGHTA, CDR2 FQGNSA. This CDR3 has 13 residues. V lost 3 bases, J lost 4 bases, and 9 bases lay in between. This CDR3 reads CASSFEASTEAFF. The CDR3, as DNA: TGTGCCAGCAGCTTTGAAGCGAGCACTGAAGCTTTCTTT.

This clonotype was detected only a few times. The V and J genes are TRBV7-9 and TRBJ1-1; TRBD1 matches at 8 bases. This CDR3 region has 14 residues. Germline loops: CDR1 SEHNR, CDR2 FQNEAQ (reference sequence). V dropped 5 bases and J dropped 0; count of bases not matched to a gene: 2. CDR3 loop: CASSVGQVNTEAFF. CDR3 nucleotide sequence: TGTGCCAGCAGCGTGGGACAGGTGAACACTGAAGCTTTCTTT. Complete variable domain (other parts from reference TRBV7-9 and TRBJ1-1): DTGVSQNPRHKITKRGQNVTFRCDPISEHNRLYWYRQTLGQGPEFLTYFQNEAQLEKSRLLSDRFSAERPKGSFSTLEIQRTEQGDSAMYLCASSVGQVNTEAFFGQGTRLTVV.

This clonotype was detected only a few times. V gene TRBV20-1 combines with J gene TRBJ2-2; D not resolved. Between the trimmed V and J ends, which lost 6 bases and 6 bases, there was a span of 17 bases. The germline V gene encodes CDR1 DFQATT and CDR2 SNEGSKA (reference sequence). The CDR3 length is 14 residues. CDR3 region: CSAADPGTAGELFF. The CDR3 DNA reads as TGCAGTGCCGCGGACCCAGGAACAGCCGGGGAGCTGTTTTTT.

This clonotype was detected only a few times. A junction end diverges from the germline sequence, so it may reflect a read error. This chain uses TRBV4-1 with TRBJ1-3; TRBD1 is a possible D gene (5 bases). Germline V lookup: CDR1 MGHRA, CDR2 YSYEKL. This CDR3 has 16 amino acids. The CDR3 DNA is TGTGCCAGCAGCCGGGACGGATACTTCTCTGGAAACACCATATATTTT. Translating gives CASSRDGYFSGNTIYF.

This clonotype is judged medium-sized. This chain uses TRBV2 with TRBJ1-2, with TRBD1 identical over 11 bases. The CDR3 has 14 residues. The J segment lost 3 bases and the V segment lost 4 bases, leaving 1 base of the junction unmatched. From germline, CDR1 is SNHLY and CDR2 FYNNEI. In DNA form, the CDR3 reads TGTGCCAGCAGTGGGACAGGGGGCGACTATGGCTACACCTTC. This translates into CASSGTGGDYGYTF.